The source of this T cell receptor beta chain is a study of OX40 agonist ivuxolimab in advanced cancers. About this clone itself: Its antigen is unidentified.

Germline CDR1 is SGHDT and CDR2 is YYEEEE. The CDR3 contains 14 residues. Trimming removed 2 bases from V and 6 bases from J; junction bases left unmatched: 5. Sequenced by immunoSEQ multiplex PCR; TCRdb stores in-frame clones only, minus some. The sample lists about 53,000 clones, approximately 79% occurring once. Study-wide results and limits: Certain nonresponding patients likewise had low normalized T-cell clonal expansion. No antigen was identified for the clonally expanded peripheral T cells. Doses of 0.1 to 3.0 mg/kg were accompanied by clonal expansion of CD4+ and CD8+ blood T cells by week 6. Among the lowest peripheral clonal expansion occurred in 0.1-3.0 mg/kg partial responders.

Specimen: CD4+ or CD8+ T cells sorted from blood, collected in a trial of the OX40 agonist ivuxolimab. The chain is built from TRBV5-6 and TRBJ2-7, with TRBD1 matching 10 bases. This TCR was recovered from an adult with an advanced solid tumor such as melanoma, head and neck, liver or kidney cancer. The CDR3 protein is CASSFGTGEVEQYF. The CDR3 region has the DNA TGTGCCAGCAGCTTCGGGACAGGGGAGGTCGAGCAGTACTTC.